This paragraph covers one T cell receptor (beta chain) sequence. Its antigen is not identified. Regarding time point: newly diagnosed GD, antithyroid drugs for less than 3 months. The TCR library was made from RNA extracted from PBMCs. This sample was taken from a study of regulatory T cells in long-lasting Graves disease. Germline CDR1 is SGDLS and CDR2 is YYNGEE. There are 18 residues in the CDR3. After removal of 0 bases from V and 5 bases from J, the junction contained 9 bases not matched to a gene. General observations from the study: Public clonotype sharing was higher in persistent than newly diagnosed patients.

Assembly of TCR beta libraries relied on iRepertoire HTBI primers together with Arm-PCR of CDR3 regions. TCRdb reprocessed the multiplex PCR reads with MiXCR, giving one entry per CDR3 protein. The sample has a few hundred thousand distinct CDR3 sequences; 10% to 15% are singletons. This same sample was also part of a study on T cells in Graves' hyperthyroidism and ophthalmopathy. That paper states: Calling Graves' hyperthyroidism stable meant ophthalmopathy did not progress within 18 months.

The TCR originated in a woman aged 18-35 years with Graves disease. The chain is built from TRBV9 and TRBJ2-1; TRBD2 agrees at 12 bases. The source was peripheral blood mononuclear cells (PBMCs), collected at new diagnosis, from a patient treated with antithyroid drugs. The CDR3 bases are TGTGCCAGCAGCGTAGCTTTCACTAGCGGGGGGCCCAACAATGAGCAGTTCTTC. Its translation is CASSVAFTSGGPNNEQFF.